This T cell receptor (beta chain) was observed in a study of metastatic and nonmetastatic thyroid tumors. The wider study: Comparative analysis of repertoires was undertaken across blood and tumor or nodule tissue obtained from malignant and benign thyroid patients.

Every patient underwent thyroid surgery untreated. This clone has a count of ten or more. Under the authors' procedure: Researchers built a distant-metastasis classifier for papillary thyroid cancer that drew on CDR3 differences across clinicopathological groups. TCRdb used MiXCR to call clones anew from the PCR reads. These V and J calls derive from TCRdb rather than the authors' analysis. This table holds 15,000 or so clones, more than 20% found once. In germline, CDR1 is SNHLY, CDR2 FYNNEI. The CDR3 loop spans 10 amino acids. V gave up 8 bases and J gave up 8 bases, with 7 bases separating them. V usage is TRBV2 and J usage is TRBJ2-1, with D possibly TRBD2 on 5 matching bases. This receptor was identified in a female donor with papillary thyroid cancer or a benign thyroid nodule (not recorded which). Some clones in this sample may be carry-over from other donors' samples. The sequencing sample was made of tumor tissue. The DNA of the CDR3 is TGTGCCAGCGGGAGCTATGAGCAGTTCTTC. Translated: CASGSYEQFF.